This is a list of T cell receptor beta chains from one sample in a study of shared clonotypes between healthy human individuals. TCRdb's table, derived via immunoSEQ multiplex PCR, lists solely in-frame clones and lacks some. This table has about 2 million clones, 85% to 95% appearing once. The sample taken for sequencing was naive CD4+ T cells sorted from blood. Receptors originate from a man in his late teens or twenties in good health. CDR3s include the opening cysteine and the closing phenylalanine or tryptophan. The order of the fields is V gene, J gene, clone size, D gene, CDR3 protein, CDR3 DNA. A D gene is named only where the DNA matches it firmly. Size tells how often a clone was seen (once, few, many) or the class of an expanded clone, and some rows leave it out.

V gene: TRBV27
J gene: TRBJ2-3
clone size: .
D gene: TRBD2
CDR3 protein: CASKTSGFTDTQYF
CDR3 DNA: TGTGCCAGCAAGACTAGCGGGTTCACAGATACGCAGTATTTT

V gene: TRBV6-1
J gene: TRBJ2-7
clone size: .
D gene: TRBD1
CDR3 protein: CASSRDSLWYEQYF
CDR3 DNA: TGTGCCAGCAGCCGGGACAGTCTATGGTACGAGCAGTACTTC

V gene: TRBV11-2
J gene: TRBJ2-2
clone size: once
D gene: .
CDR3 protein: CASSVSRAGELFF
CDR3 DNA: TGTGCCAGCAGCGTCTCGAGGGCCGGGGAGCTGTTTTTT

V gene: TRBV2
J gene: TRBJ1-6
clone size: .
D gene: .
CDR3 protein: CASSEGRVNSPLHF
CDR3 DNA: TGTGCCAGCAGTGAAGGCAGGGTTAATTCACCCCTCCACTTT

V gene: TRBV7-2
J gene: TRBJ2-1
clone size: .
D gene: TRBD2
CDR3 protein: CASSLLLATEQFF
CDR3 DNA: TGTGCCAGCAGCTTATTACTAGCGACTGAGCAGTTCTTC

V gene: TRBV28
J gene: TRBJ2-2
clone size: .
D gene: .
CDR3 protein: CASTNLKKGTNTGELFF
CDR3 DNA: TGTGCCAGCACCAACCTAAAAAAGGGCACGAACACCGGGGAGCTGTTTTTT

V gene: TRBV25-1
J gene: TRBJ2-2
clone size: once
D gene: .
CDR3 protein: CASSEYPFTGELFF
CDR3 DNA: TGTGCCAGCAGTGAATATCCTTTCACCGGGGAGCTGTTTTTT

V gene: TRBV30
J gene: TRBJ1-2
clone size: .
D gene: .
CDR3 protein: CAWSHTGIGYGYTF
CDR3 DNA: TGTGCCTGGAGCCACACAGGGATCGGCTATGGCTACACCTTC

V gene: TRBV11-2
J gene: TRBJ2-2
clone size: .
D gene: .
CDR3 protein: CASSGQTNTGELFF
CDR3 DNA: TGTGCCAGCAGCGGACAAACGAACACCGGGGAGCTGTTTTTT

V gene: TRBV10-2
J gene: TRBJ1-1
clone size: .
D gene: .
CDR3 protein: CASSAGGGTEAFF
CDR3 DNA: TGCGCCAGCTCGGCGGGGGGCGGGACTGAAGCTTTCTTT

V gene: TRBV14
J gene: TRBJ2-7
clone size: .
D gene: .
CDR3 protein: CASSQPSSYEQYF
CDR3 DNA: TGTGCCAGCAGCCAGCCCAGTTCCTACGAGCAGTACTTC

V gene: TRBV11-3
J gene: TRBJ2-5
clone size: .
D gene: TRBD1
CDR3 protein: CASSLGQGEMETQYF
CDR3 DNA: TGTGCCAGCAGCTTAGGTCAGGGGGAAATGGAGACCCAGTACTTC

V gene: TRBV5-1
J gene: TRBJ2-3
clone size: .
D gene: .
CDR3 protein: CASSPLGTDTQYF
CDR3 DNA: TGCGCCAGCAGCCCTTTAGGCACAGATACGCAGTATTTT

V gene: TRBV2
J gene: TRBJ1-5
clone size: .
D gene: .
CDR3 protein: CASTEDGASNQPQHF
CDR3 DNA: TGTGCCAGCACCGAGGACGGGGCCAGCAATCAGCCCCAGCATTTT

V gene: TRBV6-6
J gene: TRBJ1-2
clone size: .
D gene: .
CDR3 protein: CASSYIYGYTF
CDR3 DNA: TGTGCCAGCAGTTATATCTATGGCTACACCTTC

V gene: TRBV5-6
J gene: TRBJ2-2
clone size: .
D gene: .
CDR3 protein: CASSLSTGELFF
CDR3 DNA: TGTGCCAGCAGCTTGAGCACCGGGGAGCTGTTTTTT

V gene: TRBV6-5
J gene: TRBJ2-7
clone size: .
D gene: TRBD1
CDR3 protein: CAIRDRITYEQYF
CDR3 DNA: TGTGCCATCCGGGACAGGATCACCTACGAGCAGTACTTC

V gene: TRBV7-8
J gene: TRBJ1-3
clone size: .
D gene: .
CDR3 protein: CASSPREVSGNTIYF
CDR3 DNA: TGTGCCAGCAGCCCCCGAGAAGTCTCTGGAAACACCATATATTTT

V gene: TRBV5-1
J gene: TRBJ2-7
clone size: .
D gene: .
CDR3 protein: CASSLWDGAYEQYF
CDR3 DNA: TGCGCCAGCAGCTTGTGGGACGGAGCCTACGAGCAGTACTTC

V gene: TRBV6-5
J gene: TRBJ2-7
clone size: .
D gene: .
CDR3 protein: CASSGLGSRGEQYF
CDR3 DNA: TGTGCCAGCAGTGGCCTGGGCAGCCGGGGCGAGCAGTACTTC

V gene: TRBV10-3
J gene: TRBJ2-3
clone size: .
D gene: TRBD2
CDR3 protein: CAISPKLAGGDTQYF
CDR3 DNA: TGTGCCATCAGTCCGAAGCTAGCGGGGGGTGATACGCAGTATTTT

V gene: TRBV27
J gene: TRBJ2-7
clone size: .
D gene: .
CDR3 protein: CASSLRQFSSYEQYF
CDR3 DNA: TGTGCCAGCAGTTTGCGACAGTTCAGCTCCTACGAGCAGTACTTC

V gene: TRBV2
J gene: TRBJ2-2
clone size: .
D gene: .
CDR3 protein: CASLPQANTGELFF
CDR3 DNA: TGTGCCAGTCTACCCCAGGCAAACACCGGGGAGCTGTTTTTT

V gene: TRBV20-1
J gene: TRBJ1-4
clone size: .
D gene: .
CDR3 protein: CSAGTRALF
CDR3 DNA: TGCAGTGCTGGAACCCGGGCCCTTTTT

V gene: TRBV5-4
J gene: TRBJ1-1
clone size: .
D gene: .
CDR3 protein: CASSFRQGNTEAFF
CDR3 DNA: TGTGCCAGCAGCTTTCGGCAGGGGAACACTGAAGCTTTCTTT

V gene: TRBV27
J gene: TRBJ2-1
clone size: .
D gene: .
CDR3 protein: CASKTTGSSYNEQFF
CDR3 DNA: TGTGCCAGCAAGACTACGGGGAGCTCCTACAATGAGCAGTTCTTC